By share, the clone carrying this T cell receptor (beta chain) ranks as medium-sized. The data stem from a study of blood T cell repertoires in COVID-19. Losses at the gene ends were 5 bases for V and 7 bases for J; bases not matched to a gene: 3. CDR1 and CDR2 from the germline V gene are SNHLY and FYNNEI. This CDR3 has 12 amino acids. Profiling relied on immunoSEQ multiplex PCR, and the TCRdb table lists in-frame clones only, not all of them. The data hold about 89,000 clones, with 80% observed a single time. The sequencing sample was made of peripheral blood. This rearrangement joins TRBV2 to TRBJ1-1; 8 bases map to TRBD1. This clonotype originated in a woman at least 80 years old with acute or convalescent COVID-19. This chain's CDR3 is CASSKQGGEAFF. The CDR3 coding sequence is TGTGCCAGCAGTAAACAGGGGGGTGAAGCTTTCTTT.